The following is a T cell receptor beta chain sequence with its context. Germline V gene lookup returns CDR1 MDHEN and CDR2 SYDVKM. This CDR3 region has 14 residues. V was clipped by 5 bases and J by 4 bases, with 14 bases between them. Sequencing was performed with immunoSEQ multiplex PCR; in TCRdb, only in-frame clones are kept and a portion is missing. The sample lists around 53,000 clones; 65% to 90% were seen once. The sample is drawn from a study of control samples from healthy donors and cancer patients. The chain employs TRBV28 and TRBJ1-1; a possible D gene is TRBD1 (6 bases). The sequenced sample consisted of PBMCs. This TCR was recovered from a woman between 45 and 60 years old with lung cancer. Here the CDR3 DNA reads TGTGCCAGCAGTCCTCAAGGGGGGTTCACTGAAGCTTTCTTT. As protein: CASSPQGGFTEAFF.